This T cell receptor (beta chain) was captured by sequencing in a study of T cell responses to AZD1222 COVID-19 vaccine. The protocol was immunoSEQ multiplex PCR, while the TCRdb copy is restricted to in-frame clones and leaves out a portion. The sample contains tens of thousands of clones, around 91% of which appear only once. The CDR3 spans 14 residues. The V and J ends lost 7 bases and 7 bases respectively, with 19 bases between them. Germline V gene lookup returns CDR1 SEHNR and CDR2 FQNEAQ (reference sequence). V and J are TRBV7-9 and TRBJ1-1, with D maybe TRBD1 (6 bases). The origin of this receptor is an adult in good health. This material consisted of peripheral blood, taken on day 0 of MenACWY control vaccination. The CDR3 DNA reads TGTGCCAGCATTCCCACGGGGGCGCTGGGTGAAGCTTTCTTT. Translation: CASIPTGALGEAFF.